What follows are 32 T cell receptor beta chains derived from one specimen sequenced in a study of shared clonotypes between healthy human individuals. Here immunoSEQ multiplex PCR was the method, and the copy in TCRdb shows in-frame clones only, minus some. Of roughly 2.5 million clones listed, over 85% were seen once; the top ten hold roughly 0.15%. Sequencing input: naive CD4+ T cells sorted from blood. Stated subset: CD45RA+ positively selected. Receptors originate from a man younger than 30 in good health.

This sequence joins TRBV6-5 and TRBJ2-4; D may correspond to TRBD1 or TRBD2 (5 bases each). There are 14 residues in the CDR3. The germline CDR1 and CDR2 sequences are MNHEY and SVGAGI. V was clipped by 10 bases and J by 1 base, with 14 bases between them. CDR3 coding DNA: TGTGCCACCAGGGACGATGGTGCCAAAAACATTCAGTACTTC. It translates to CATRDDGAKNIQYF.

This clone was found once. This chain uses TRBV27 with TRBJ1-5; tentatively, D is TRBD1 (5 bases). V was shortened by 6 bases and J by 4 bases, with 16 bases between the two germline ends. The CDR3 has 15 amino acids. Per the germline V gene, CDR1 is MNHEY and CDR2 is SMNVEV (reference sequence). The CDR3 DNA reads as TGTGCCAGCAGATTAGGCCTCGGGGGGAATCAGCCCCAGCATTTT. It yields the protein CASRLGLGGNQPQHF.

The CDR3 coding sequence is TGTGCCAGCAGTTTAGCAGTTGCAGGGACAGGGGGGCAGCAGTACTTC. The encoded protein is CASSLAVAGTGGQQYF. The chain combines TRBV27 with TRBJ2-7; 11 bases match TRBD1. CDR3 length: 16 amino acids. Unmatched junction bases numbered 11, after V lost 2 bases and J lost 8 bases. Germline CDR1 reads MNHEY; CDR2 reads SMNVEV (reference sequence).

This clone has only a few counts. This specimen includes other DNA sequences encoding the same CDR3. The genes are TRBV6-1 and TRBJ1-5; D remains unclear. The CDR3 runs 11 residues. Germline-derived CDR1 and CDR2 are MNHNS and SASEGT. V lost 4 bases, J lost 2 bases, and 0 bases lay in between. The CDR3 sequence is CASSGNQPQHF. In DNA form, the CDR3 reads TGTGCCAGCAGTGGCAATCAGCCCCAGCATTTT.

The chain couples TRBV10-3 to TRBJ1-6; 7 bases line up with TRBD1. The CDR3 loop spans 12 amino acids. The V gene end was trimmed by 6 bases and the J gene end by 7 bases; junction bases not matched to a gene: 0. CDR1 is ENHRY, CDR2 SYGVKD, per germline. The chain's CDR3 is CAIRGQNSPLHF. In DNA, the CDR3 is TGTGCCATCAGGGGACAGAATTCACCCCTCCACTTT.

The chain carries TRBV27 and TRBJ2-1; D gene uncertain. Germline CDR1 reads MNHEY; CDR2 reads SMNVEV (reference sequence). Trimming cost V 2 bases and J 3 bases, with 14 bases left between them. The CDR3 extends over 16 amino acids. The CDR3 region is CASSLNPLGNYNEQFF. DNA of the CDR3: TGTGCCAGCAGTTTAAACCCCTTAGGAAACTACAATGAGCAGTTCTTC.

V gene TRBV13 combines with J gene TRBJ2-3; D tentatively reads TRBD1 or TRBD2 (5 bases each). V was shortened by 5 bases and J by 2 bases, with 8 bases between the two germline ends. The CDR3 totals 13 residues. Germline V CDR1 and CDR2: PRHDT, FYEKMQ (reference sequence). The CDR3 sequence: CASSGGFTDTQYF. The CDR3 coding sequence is TGTGCCAGCAGCGGGGGTTTCACAGATACGCAGTATTTT.

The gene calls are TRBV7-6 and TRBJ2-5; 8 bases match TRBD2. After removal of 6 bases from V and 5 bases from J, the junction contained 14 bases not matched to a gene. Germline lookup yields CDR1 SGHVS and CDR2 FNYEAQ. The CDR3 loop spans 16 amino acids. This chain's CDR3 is CASSKNPGTSVETQYF. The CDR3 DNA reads TGTGCCAGCAGTAAAAATCCCGGGACTAGTGTGGAGACCCAGTACTTC.

CDR3 nucleotide sequence: TGTGCCAGCCTGGGACCCACCCGGGGTTTCTCCTACAATGAGCAGTTCTTC. Its translation: CASLGPTRGFSYNEQFF. The chain carries TRBV7-9 and TRBJ2-1; D is tentatively TRBD1 or TRBD2 (5 bases each). V shed 8 bases and J shed 0 bases, with 20 bases lying between them. This CDR3 is built from 17 residues. Germline V gives CDR1 SEHNR, CDR2 FQNEAQ (reference sequence).

This CDR3 is CASSPPQGAPTDTQYF. The DNA of the CDR3 is TGTGCCAGCTCACCCCCACAGGGGGCGCCGACAGATACGCAGTATTTT. The V and J genes are TRBV18 and TRBJ2-3; 9 positions match TRBD1. CDR3 size: 16 residues. The V and J ends lost 3 bases and 3 bases, in that order; junction bases with no gene match: 7. Germline V lookup: CDR1 KGHSH, CDR2 LQKENI. Combining the CDR3 with reference TRBV18 and TRBJ2-3 gives the whole variable domain NAGVMQNPRHLVRRRGQEARLRCSPMKGHSHVYWYRQLPEEGLKFMVYLQKENIIDESGMPKERFSAEFPKEGPSILRIQQVVRGDSAAYFCASSPPQGAPTDTQYFGPGTRLTVL.

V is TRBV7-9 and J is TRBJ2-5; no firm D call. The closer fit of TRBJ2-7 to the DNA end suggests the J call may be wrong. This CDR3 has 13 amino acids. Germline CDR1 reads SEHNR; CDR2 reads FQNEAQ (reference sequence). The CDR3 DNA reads TGTGCCAGCAGCGCAGCCCTCTCCTACGAGCAGTACTTC. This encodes CASSAALSYEQYF.

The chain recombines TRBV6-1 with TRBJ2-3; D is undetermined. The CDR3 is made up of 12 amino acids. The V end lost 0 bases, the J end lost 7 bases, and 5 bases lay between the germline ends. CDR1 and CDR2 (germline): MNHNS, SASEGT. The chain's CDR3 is CASSEAANTQYF. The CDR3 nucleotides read TGTGCCAGCAGTGAAGCGGCAAATACGCAGTATTTT.

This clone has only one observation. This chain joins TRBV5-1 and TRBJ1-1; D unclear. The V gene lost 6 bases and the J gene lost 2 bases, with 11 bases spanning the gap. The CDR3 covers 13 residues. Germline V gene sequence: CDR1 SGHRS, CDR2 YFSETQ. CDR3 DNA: TGCGCCAGCAAGTACGAGGGAAACACTGAAGCTTTCTTT. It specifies CASKYEGNTEAFF. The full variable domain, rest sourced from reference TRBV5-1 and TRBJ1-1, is KAGVTQTPRYLIKTRGQQVTLSCSPISGHRSVSWYQQTPGQGLQFLFEYFSETQRNKGNFPGRFSGRQFSNSRSEMNVSTLELGDSALYLCASKYEGNTEAFFGQGTRLTVV.

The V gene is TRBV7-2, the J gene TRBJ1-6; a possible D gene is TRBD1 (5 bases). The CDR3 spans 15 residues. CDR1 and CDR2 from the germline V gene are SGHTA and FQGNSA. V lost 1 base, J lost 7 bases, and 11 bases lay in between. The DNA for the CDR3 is TGTGCCAGCAGCTTAGAGGCAGGGCAAAATTCACCCCTCCACTTT. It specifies CASSLEAGQNSPLHF.

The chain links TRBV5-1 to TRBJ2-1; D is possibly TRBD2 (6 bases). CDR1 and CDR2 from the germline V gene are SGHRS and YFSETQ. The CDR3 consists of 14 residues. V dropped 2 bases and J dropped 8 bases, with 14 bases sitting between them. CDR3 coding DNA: TGCGCCAGCAGCTTTGAACGGGGGTCGGATGAGCAGTTCTTC. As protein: CASSFERGSDEQFF.

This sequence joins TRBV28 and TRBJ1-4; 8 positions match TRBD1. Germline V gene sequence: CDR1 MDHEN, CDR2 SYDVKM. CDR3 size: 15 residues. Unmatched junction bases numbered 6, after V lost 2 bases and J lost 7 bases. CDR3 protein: CASSLGSRGLEKLFF. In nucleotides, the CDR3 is TGTGCCAGCAGTTTAGGTAGCAGGGGGCTTGAAAAACTGTTTTTT.

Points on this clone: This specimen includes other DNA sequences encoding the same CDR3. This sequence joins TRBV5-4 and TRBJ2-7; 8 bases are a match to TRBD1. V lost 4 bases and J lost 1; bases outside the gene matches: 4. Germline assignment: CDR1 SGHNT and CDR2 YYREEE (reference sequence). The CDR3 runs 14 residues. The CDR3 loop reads CASSRTGSSYEQYF. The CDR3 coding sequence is TGTGCCAGCAGCCGGACAGGGAGTTCCTACGAGCAGTACTTC.

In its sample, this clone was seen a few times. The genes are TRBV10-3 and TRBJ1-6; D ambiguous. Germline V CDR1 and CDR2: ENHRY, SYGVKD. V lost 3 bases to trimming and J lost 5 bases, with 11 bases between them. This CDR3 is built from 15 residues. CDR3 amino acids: CAISDLGLDNSPLHF. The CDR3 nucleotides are TGTGCCATCAGTGATCTGGGGTTGGATAATTCACCCCTCCACTTT.

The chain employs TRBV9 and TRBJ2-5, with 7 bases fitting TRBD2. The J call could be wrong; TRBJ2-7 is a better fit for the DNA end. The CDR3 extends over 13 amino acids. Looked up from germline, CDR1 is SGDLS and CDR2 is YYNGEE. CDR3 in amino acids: CASSGTSSYEQYF. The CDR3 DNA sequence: TGTGCCAGCAGCGGGACTAGCTCCTACGAGCAGTACTTC.

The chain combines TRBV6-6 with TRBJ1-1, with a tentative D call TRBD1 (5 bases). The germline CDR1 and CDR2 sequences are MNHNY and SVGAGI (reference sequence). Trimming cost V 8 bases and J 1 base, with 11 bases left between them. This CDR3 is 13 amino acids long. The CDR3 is CASGTGGNTEAFF. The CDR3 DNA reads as TGTGCCAGCGGAACCGGGGGGAACACTGAAGCTTTCTTT.

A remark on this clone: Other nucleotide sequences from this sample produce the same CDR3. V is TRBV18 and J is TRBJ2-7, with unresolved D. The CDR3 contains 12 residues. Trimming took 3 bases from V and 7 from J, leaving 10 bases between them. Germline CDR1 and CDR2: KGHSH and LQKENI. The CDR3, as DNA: TGTGCCAGCTCACCCCTGGGTGGGGAGCAGTACTTC. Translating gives CASSPLGGEQYF. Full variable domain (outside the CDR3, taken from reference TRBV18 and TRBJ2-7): NAGVMQNPRHLVRRRGQEARLRCSPMKGHSHVYWYRQLPEEGLKFMVYLQKENIIDESGMPKERFSAEFPKEGPSILRIQQVVRGDSAAYFCASSPLGGEQYFGPGTRLTVT.

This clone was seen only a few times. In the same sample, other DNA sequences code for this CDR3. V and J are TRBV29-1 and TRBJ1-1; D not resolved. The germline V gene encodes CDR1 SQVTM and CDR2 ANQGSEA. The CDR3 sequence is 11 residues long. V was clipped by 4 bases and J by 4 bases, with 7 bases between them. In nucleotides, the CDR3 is TGCAGCGTTGCGAGAGGCACTGAAGCTTTCTTT. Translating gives CSVARGTEAFF.

CDR3 amino acids: CASNPGGALETQYF. DNA for the CDR3: TGTGCCAGCAACCCCGGGGGGGCTTTGGAGACCCAGTACTTC. This sequence joins TRBV2 and TRBJ2-5; 8 nucleotides line up with TRBD2. V shed 7 bases and J 5 bases; nucleotides not matched to a gene: 9. The germline V gene has CDR1 SNHLY and CDR2 FYNNEI. The CDR3 consists of 14 residues.

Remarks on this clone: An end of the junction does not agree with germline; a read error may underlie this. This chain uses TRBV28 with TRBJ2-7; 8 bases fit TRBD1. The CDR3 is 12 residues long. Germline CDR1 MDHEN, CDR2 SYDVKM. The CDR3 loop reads CASSLFSTGVHF. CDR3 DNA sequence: TGTGCCAGCAGTTTATTTTCGACAGGGGTTCACTTC.

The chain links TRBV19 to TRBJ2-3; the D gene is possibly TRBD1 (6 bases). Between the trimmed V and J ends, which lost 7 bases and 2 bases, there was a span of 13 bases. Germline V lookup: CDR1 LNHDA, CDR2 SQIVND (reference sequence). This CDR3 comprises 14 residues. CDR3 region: CASTDRKSTDTQYF. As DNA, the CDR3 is TGTGCCAGTACGGACAGAAAATCCACAGATACGCAGTATTTT.

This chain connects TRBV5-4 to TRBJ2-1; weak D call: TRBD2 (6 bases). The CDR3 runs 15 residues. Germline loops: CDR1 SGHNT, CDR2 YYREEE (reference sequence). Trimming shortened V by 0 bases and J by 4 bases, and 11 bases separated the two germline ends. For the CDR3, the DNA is TGTGCCAGCAGCTTGGCGGGGACTTCTTACAATGAGCAGTTCTTC. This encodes CASSLAGTSYNEQFF.

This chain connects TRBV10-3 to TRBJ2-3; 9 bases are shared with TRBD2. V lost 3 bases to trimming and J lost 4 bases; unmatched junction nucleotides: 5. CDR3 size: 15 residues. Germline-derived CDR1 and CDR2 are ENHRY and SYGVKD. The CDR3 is CAISEGGRGADTQYF. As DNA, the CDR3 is TGTGCCATCAGTGAAGGCGGGAGGGGGGCAGATACGCAGTATTTT.

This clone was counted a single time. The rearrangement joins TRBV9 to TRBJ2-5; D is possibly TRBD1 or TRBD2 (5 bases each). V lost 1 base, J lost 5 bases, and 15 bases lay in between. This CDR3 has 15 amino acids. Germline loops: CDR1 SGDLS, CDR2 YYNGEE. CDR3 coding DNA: TGTGCCAGCAGCGTATGGGGCGGCCCGGGGGAGACCCAGTACTTC. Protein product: CASSVWGGPGETQYF.

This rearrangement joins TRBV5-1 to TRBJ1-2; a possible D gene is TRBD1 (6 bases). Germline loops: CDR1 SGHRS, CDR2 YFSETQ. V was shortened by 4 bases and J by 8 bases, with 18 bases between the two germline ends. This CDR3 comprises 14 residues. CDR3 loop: CASSRAGDKEGYTF. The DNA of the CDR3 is TGCGCCAGCAGCCGCGCAGGGGATAAGGAAGGCTACACCTTC. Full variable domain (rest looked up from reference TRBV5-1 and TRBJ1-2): KAGVTQTPRYLIKTRGQQVTLSCSPISGHRSVSWYQQTPGQGLQFLFEYFSETQRNKGNFPGRFSGRQFSNSRSEMNVSTLELGDSALYLCASSRAGDKEGYTFGSGTRLTVV.

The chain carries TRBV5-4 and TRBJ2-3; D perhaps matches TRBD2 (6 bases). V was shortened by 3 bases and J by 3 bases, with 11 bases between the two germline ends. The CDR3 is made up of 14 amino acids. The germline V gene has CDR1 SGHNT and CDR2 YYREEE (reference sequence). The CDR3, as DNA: TGTGCCAGCAGCTCGGACGGGGGTACAGATACGCAGTATTTT. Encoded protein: CASSSDGGTDTQYF.

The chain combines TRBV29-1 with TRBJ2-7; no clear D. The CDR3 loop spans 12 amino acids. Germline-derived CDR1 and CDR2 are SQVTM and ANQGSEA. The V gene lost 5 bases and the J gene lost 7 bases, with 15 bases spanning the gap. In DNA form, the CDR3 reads TGCAGCGTTAGGGCGCAGACCGGGGAGCAGTACTTC. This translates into CSVRAQTGEQYF.

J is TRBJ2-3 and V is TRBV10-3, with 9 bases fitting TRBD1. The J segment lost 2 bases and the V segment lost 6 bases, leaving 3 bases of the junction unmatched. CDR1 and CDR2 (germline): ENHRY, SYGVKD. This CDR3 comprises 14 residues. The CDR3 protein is CAIRQGANTDTQYF. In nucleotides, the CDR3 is TGTGCCATCAGACAGGGGGCAAACACAGATACGCAGTATTTT.